The clone carrying this T cell receptor (beta chain) came up a few times. Its antigen is currently unknown. UMIs and sample barcodes were carried by the TCR alpha and TCR beta cDNA libraries that 5'RACE produced using constant-segment primers. Each CDR3 protein gets one entry after TCRdb re-called the 5' RACE reads with MiXCR. The sample records a few hundred thousand distinct CDR3 sequences, 15% to 20% being singletons. These data are taken from a study of T-cell memory formation after mild COVID-19. Study outcomes and limitations: Contracting CD4+ clones sat mainly in CM and EM; CD8+ in EMRA. CD4/CD8 balance held among clones contracting day 15 to 85, and later expanders leaned CD4+.

CDR1 and CDR2 from the germline V gene are SGHTA and FQGNSA. The CDR3 spans 13 residues. V gave up 4 bases and J gave up 0 bases, with 6 bases separating them. The chain carries TRBV7-2 and TRBJ1-2, with a tentative D call TRBD1 (5 bases). Source material: PBMCs or a T cell subset sorted from them (not recorded which). The TCR comes from a man younger than 35 who had mild COVID-19 (a few samples of this study predate the infection). Cell type and time point are not known. The chain's CDR3 is CASSSGPNYGYTF. The CDR3 bases are TGTGCCAGCAGCTCGGGACCTAACTATGGCTACACCTTC.